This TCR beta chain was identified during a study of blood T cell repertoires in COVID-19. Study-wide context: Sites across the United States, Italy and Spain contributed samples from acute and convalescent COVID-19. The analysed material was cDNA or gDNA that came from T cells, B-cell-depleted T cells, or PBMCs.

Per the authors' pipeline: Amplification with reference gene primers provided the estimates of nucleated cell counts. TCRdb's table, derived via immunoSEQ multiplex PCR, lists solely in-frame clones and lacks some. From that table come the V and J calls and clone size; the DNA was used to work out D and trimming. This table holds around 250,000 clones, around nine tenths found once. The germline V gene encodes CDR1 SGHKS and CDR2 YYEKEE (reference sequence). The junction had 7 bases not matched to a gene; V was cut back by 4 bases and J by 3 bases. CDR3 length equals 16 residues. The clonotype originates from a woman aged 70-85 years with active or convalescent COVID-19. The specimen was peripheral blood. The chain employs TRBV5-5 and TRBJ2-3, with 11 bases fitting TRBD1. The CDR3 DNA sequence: TGTGCCAGCAGCCTCAACCGGGACAGGGGGACAGATACGCAGTATTTT. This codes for CASSLNRDRGTDTQYF.